This TCR beta chain appears in the sequencing data of a study of Ad26.COV2.S vaccination and SARS-CoV-2 variants. Study-level information: Ad26.COV2.S shots went into the muscle once or twice, 56 days apart.

Notes on this clone: Its antigen is as yet unknown.

Study results and caveats: Relative to placebo recipients, vaccine recipients exhibited elevated spike-specific TCR breadth.

Clones were read by immunoSEQ multiplex PCR, and TCRdb kept only the in-frame ones, dropping some. The sample carries about 400,000 clones, 70% to 90% recorded once. Noted treatment: roughly 19 received Ad26.COV2.S at low or high dose, single or two shots; about 5 received placebo; per-sample allocation not given. Material that was analyzed had been drawn on day 63 after the first vaccine or placebo injection. It was an adult aged 18-55 years in Boston who was the donor. The sample here was peripheral blood, taken in a trial of Ad26.COV2.S vaccine versus placebo. This TCR was sampled from a person between 18 and 59 years old who received the Ad26.COV2.S COVID-19 vaccine or a placebo.

The CDR3 DNA reads TGTGCCAGTAGCATCGGACCTGGTCGGGGGGGCTCCTACGAGCAGTACTTC. Residues: CASSIGPGRGGSYEQYF. The chain is built from TRBV19 and TRBJ2-7, with 8 bases lining up with TRBD2. V was clipped by 6 bases and J by 0 bases; unmatched bases: 13. In germline, CDR1 is LNHDA, CDR2 SQIVND (reference sequence). This CDR3 comprises 17 residues.